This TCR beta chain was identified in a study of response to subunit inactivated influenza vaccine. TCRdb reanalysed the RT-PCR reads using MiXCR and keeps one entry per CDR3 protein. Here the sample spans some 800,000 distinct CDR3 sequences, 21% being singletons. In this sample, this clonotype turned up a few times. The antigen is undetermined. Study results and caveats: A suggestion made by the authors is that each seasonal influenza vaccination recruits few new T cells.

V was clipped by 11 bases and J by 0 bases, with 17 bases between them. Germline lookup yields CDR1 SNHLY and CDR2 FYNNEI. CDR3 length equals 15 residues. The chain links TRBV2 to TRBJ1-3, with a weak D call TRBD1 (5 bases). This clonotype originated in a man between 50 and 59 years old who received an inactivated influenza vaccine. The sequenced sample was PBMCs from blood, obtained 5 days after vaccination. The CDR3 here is CAGTGRRTSGNTIYF. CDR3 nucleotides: TGTGCCGGAACGGGACGCCGAACCTCTGGAAACACCATATATTTT.